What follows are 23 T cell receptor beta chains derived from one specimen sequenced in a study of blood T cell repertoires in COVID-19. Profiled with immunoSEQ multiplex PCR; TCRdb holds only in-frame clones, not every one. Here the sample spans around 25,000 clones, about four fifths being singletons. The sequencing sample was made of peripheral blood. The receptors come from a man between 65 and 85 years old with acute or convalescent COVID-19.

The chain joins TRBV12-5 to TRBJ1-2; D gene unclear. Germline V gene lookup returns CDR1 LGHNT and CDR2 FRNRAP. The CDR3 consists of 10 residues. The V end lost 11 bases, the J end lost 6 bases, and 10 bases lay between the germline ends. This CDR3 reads CAGRLNGYTF. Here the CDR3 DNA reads TGTGCTGGGAGGCTAAATGGCTACACCTTC.

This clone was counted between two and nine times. The CDR3: CASSLEQAYNEQFF. In nucleotides, the CDR3 is TGTGCCAGCAGCTTGGAACAAGCCTACAATGAGCAGTTCTTC. The chain is built from TRBV5-4 and TRBJ2-1; D is ambiguous. There are 14 residues in the CDR3. Between the trimmed V and J ends, which lost 0 bases and 2 bases, there was a span of 6 bases. Germline CDR1 SGHNT, CDR2 YYREEE (reference sequence). Supplemented by reference TRBV5-4 and TRBJ2-1, the full variable domain reads ETGVTQSPTHLIKTRGQQVTLRCSSQSGHNTVSWYQQALGQGPQFIFQYYREEENGRGNFPPRFSGLQFPNYSSELNVNALELDDSALYLCASSLEQAYNEQFFGPGTRLTVL.

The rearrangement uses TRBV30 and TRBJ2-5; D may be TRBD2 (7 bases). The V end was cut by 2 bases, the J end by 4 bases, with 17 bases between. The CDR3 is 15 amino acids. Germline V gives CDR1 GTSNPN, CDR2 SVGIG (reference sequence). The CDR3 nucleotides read TGTGCCTGGAGTAACCGGGGGGCAAAGAGAGAGACCCAGTACTTC. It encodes CAWSNRGAKRETQYF.

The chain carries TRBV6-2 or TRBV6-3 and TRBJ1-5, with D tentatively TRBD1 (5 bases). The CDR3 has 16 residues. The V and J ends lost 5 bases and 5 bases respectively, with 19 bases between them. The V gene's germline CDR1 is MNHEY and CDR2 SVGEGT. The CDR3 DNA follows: TGTGCCAGCAGTAAGTTGGGGACTATCATGGATCAGCCCCAGCATTTT. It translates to CASSKLGTIMDQPQHF.

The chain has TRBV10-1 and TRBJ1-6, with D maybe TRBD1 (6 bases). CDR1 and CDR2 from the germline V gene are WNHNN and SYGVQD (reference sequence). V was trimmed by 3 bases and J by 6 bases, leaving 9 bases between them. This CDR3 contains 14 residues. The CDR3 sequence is CASSDGQLNSPLHF. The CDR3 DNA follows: TGCGCCAGCAGTGATGGACAGCTTAATTCACCCCTCCACTTT.

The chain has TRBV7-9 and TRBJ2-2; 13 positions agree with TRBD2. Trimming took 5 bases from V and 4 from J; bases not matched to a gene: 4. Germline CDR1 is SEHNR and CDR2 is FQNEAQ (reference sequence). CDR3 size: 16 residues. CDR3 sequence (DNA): TGTGCCAGCAGCGAGAGGACTAGCGGGAGCACCGGGGAGCTGTTTTTT. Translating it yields CASSERTSGSTGELFF. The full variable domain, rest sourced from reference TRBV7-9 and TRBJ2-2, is DTGVSQNPRHKITKRGQNVTFRCDPISEHNRLYWYRQTLGQGPEFLTYFQNEAQLEKSRLLSDRFSAERPKGSFSTLEIQRTEQGDSAMYLCASSERTSGSTGELFFGEGSRLTVL.

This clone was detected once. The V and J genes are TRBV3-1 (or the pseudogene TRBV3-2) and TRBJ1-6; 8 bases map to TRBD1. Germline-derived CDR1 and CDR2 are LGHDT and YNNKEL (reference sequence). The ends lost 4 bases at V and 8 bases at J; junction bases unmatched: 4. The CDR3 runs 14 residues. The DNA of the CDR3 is TGTGCCAGCAGCCCGGGACAGGTCCATTCACCCCTCCACTTT. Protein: CASSPGQVHSPLHF.

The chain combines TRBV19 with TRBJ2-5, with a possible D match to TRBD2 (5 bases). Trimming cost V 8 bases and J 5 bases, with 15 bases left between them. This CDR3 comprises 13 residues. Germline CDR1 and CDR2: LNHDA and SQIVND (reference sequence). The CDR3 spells CASGESGEETQYF. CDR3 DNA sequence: TGTGCCAGTGGGGAGTCCGGGGAGGAGACCCAGTACTTC.

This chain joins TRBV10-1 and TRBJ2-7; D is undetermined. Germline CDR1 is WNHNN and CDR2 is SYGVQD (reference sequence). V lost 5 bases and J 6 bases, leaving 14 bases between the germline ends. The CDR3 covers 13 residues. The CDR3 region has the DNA TGCGCCAGCAGTACCGATCTCGCCAGCGAGCAGTACTTC. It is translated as CASSTDLASEQYF.

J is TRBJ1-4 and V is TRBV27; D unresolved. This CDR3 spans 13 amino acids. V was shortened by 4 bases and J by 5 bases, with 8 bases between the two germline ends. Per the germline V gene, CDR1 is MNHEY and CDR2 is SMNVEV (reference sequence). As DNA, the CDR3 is TGTGCCAGCAGTTCAAGGAGGAATGAAAAACTGTTTTTT. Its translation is CASSSRRNEKLFF.

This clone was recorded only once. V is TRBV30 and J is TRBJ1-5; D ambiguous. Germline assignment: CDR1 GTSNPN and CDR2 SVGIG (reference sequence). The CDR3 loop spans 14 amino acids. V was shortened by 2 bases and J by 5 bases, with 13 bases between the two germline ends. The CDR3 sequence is CAWSWNRLDQPQHF. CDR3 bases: TGTGCCTGGAGTTGGAACAGATTGGATCAGCCCCAGCATTTT.

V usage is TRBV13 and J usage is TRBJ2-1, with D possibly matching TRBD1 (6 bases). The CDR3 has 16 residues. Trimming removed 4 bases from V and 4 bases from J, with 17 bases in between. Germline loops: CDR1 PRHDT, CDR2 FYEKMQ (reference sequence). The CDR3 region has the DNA TGTGCCAGCAGCTCTAGATATAAGACAGGATACAATGAGCAGTTCTTC. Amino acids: CASSSRYKTGYNEQFF.

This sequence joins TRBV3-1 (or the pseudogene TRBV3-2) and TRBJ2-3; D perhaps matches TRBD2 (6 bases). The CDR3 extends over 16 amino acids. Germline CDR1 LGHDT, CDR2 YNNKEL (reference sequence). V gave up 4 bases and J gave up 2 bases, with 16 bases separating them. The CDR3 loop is CASSRLGGSFTDTQYF. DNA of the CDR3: TGTGCCAGCAGCCGCTTGGGGGGTAGTTTCACAGATACGCAGTATTTT.

CDR3 loop: CASSPTGISYEQYF. CDR3 DNA sequence: TGTGCCAGCAGCCCAACAGGGATTTCCTACGAGCAGTACTTC. The rearrangement links TRBV7-9 to TRBJ2-7, with D maybe TRBD1 (6 bases). CDR3 length: 14 amino acids. Trimming cost V 5 bases and J 1 base, with 12 bases left between them. Germline V gene lookup returns CDR1 SEHNR and CDR2 FQNEAQ (reference sequence).

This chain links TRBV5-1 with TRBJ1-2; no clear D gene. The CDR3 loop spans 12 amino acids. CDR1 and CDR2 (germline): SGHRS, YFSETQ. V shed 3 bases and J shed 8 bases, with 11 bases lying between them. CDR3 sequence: CASSSGEWGYTF. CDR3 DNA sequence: TGCGCCAGCAGCTCCGGAGAGTGGGGCTACACCTTC.

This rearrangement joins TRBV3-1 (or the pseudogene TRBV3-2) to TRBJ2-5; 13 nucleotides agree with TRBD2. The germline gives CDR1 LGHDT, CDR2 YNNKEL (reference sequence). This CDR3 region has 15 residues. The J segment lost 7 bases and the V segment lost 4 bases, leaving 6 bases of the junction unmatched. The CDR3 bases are TGTGCCAGCAGCCCTGGACTAGCGGGGGCCCGGACCCAGTACTTC. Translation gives CASSPGLAGARTQYF.

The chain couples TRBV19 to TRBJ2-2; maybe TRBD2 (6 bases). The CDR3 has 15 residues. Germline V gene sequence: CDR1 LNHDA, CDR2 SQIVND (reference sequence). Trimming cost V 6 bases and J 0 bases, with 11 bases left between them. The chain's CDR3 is CASSPGGTNTGELFF. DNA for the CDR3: TGTGCCAGTAGCCCCGGGGGAACGAACACCGGGGAGCTGTTTTTT. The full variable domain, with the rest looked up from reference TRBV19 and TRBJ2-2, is DGGITQSPKYLFRKEGQNVTLSCEQNLNHDAMYWYRQDPGQGLRLIYYSQIVNDFQKGDIAEGYSVSREKKESFPLTVTSAQKNPTAFYLCASSPGGTNTGELFFGEGSRLTVL.

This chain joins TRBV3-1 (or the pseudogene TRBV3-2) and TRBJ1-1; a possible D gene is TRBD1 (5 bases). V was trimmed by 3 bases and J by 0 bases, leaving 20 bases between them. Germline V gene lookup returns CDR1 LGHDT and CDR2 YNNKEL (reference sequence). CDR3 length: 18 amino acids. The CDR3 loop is CASSHPIEEGSMNTEAFF. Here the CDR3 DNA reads TGTGCCAGCAGCCATCCCATAGAGGAGGGGTCAATGAACACTGAAGCTTTCTTT.

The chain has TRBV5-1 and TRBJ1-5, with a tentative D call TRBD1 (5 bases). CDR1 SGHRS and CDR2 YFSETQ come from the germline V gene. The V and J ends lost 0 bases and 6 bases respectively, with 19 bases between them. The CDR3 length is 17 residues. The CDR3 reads CASSLGDGRDVSQPQHF. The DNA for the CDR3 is TGCGCCAGCAGCTTGGGGGACGGGCGGGACGTTAGTCAGCCCCAGCATTTT.

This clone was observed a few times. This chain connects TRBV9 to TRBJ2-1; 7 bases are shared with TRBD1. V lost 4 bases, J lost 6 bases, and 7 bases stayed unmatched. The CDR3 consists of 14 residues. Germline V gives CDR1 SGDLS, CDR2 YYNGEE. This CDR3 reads CASSIRTGGNEQFF. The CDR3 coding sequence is TGTGCCAGCAGCATCCGGACAGGAGGCAATGAGCAGTTCTTC.

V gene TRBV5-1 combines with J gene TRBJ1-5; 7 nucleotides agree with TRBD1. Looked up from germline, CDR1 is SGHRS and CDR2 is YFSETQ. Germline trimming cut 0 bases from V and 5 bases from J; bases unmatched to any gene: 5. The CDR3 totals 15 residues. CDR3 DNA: TGCGCCAGCAGCTTGGGGGACAGCCCTGATCAGCCCCAGCATTTT. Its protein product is CASSLGDSPDQPQHF.

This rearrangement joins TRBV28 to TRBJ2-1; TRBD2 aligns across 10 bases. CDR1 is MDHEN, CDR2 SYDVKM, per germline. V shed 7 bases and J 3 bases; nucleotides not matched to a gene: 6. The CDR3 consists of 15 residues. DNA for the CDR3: TGTGCCAGCACCTCCGGACTAGCGGTCTACAATGAGCAGTTCTTC. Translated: CASTSGLAVYNEQFF. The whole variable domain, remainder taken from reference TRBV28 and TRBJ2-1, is DVKVTQSSRYLVKRTGEKVFLECVQDMDHENMFWYRQDPGLGLRLIYFSYDVKMKEKGDIPEGYSVSREKKERFSLILESASTNQTSMYLCASTSGLAVYNEQFFGPGTRLTVL.

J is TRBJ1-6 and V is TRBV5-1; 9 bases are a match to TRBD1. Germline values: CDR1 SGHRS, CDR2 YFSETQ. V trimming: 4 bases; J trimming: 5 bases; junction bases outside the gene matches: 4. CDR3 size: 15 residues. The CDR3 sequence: CASSGRTGDNSPLHF. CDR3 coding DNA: TGCGCCAGCAGCGGGCGGACAGGGGATAATTCACCCCTCCACTTT. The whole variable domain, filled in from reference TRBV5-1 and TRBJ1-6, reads KAGVTQTPRYLIKTRGQQVTLSCSPISGHRSVSWYQQTPGQGLQFLFEYFSETQRNKGNFPGRFSGRQFSNSRSEMNVSTLELGDSALYLCASSGRTGDNSPLHFGNGTRLTVT.